This TCR beta chain was retrieved from a study of graft-versus-host responses after intestinal transplantation. Study details: Following induction with anti-thymocyte globulin, all recipients were given tacrolimus and steroids for around three years.

Assay used: immunoSEQ multiplex PCR; TCRdb lists only in-frame clones, some missing. The sample holds approximately 92,000 clones; 80% to 95% are singletons and the top ten take 6%. A single count supports this clone. Its matching antigen is unknown. The study, taken as a whole, reports: Recipient marrow held GvH clones, some first seen in ileum or blood.

Specimen: unstimulated CD8+ T cells sorted from spleen or lymph node cells, collected before intestinal transplant. This clonotype was sampled from a human donor who received an intestinal transplant.

CDR3 DNA: TGCAGCGTTACTACGTCAGACAGGATCACTGAAGCTTTCTTT. It is translated as CSVTTSDRITEAFF. The chain recombines TRBV29-1 with TRBJ1-1; D possibly corresponds to TRBD1 (6 bases). CDR1 is SQVTM and CDR2 is ANQGSEA in the germline V gene. V lost 5 bases, J lost 4 bases, and 17 bases lay in between. This CDR3 is built from 14 residues.